Sequencing of this TCR beta chain was carried out in a study of beta chain features in type 1 diabetes. At the level of the study: No patient-donor differences in age, gender, total cells or subset yield.

A few counts support this clone. Antigen: not known. Study outcomes and limitations: Fewer insertions but more deletions were seen at VDJ junctions in type 1 diabetes patients. Significant though moderate, a shortening of TCRB CDR3s appeared in all four CD4+ subsets of Type 1 diabetes patients. There was a possibility that cDNA sequencing over-represented cells with high TCR expression.

CD4+ naive, central memory, regulatory and stem cell-like memory subsets were isolated by sorting on CD45RO/CCR7/CD25/CD127/CD95/CD27. As every portion of the isolated RNA was reverse transcribed, the sequencing read expressed TCRB transcripts. The assay was immunoSEQ multiplex PCR, and TCRdb's table has in-frame clones only and misses some. The sample holds roughly 730,000 clones; over 10% are singletons and the top ten take about 0.02%. Trimming pared 1 base from V and 2 bases from J, leaving 12 bases between. CDR1 and CDR2 from the germline V gene are SQVTM and ANQGSEA. The length of the CDR3 is 15 residues.

Sequenced sample: naive CD4+ T cells from blood. The receptor was isolated from a young man with type 1 diabetes. The chain uses TRBV29-1 and TRBJ1-5; D remains unclear. The CDR3 region has the DNA TGCAGCGTTGAAGTAGGCGCCTCCGGCAATCAGCCCCAGCATTTT. Protein: CSVEVGASGNQPQHF.